The sequence of this T cell receptor (beta chain) was determined in a study of beta chain features in type 1 diabetes. General study points: Shorter TCRB CDR3s, moderately but significantly so, marked every one of the four CD4+ subsets in Type 1 diabetes patients.

Sorted populations all had greater than 98% purity. The CDR3 has 11 amino acids. CDR1 is SNHLY and CDR2 is FYNNEI in the germline V gene. Trimming left V 6 bases short and J 4 bases short, with 4 bases between. Comments on this clone: Its antigen is currently unknown. Different DNA sequences within this sample yield the same CDR3.

The investigators reverse transcribed all of the isolated RNA, so they sequenced expressed TCRB transcripts. Sequencing used immunoSEQ multiplex PCR; TCRdb keeps in-frame clones, though not all of them. Among hundreds of thousands of clones listed, 11% were seen once. The receptor was derived from a woman aged 18-30 years in good health. V is TRBV2 and J is TRBJ2-1; D is undetermined. The specimen sequenced was naive CD4+ T cells from blood. This CDR3 is CASRLYNEQFF. In DNA, the CDR3 is TGTGCCAGCAGGCTTTACAATGAGCAGTTCTTC.